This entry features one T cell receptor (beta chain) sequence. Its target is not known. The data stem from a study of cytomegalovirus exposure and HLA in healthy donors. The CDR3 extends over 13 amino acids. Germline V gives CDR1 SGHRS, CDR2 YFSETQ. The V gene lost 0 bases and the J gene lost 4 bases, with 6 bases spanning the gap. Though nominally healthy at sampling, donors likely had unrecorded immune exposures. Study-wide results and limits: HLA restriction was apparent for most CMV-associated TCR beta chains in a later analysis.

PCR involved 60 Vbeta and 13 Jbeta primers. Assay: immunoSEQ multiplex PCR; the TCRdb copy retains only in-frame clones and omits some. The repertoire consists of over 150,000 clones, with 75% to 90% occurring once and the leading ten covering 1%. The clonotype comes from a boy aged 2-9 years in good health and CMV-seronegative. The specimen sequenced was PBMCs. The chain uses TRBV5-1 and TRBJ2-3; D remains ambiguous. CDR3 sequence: CASSLEPPDTQYF. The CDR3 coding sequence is TGCGCCAGCAGCTTGGAGCCACCAGATACGCAGTATTTT.